Below are 22 T cell receptor beta chains sequenced from a single sample in a study of cytomegalovirus exposure and HLA in healthy donors. Primers: 60 Vbeta forward and 13 Jbeta reverse. This table comes from immunoSEQ multiplex PCR, and its TCRdb copy is limited to in-frame clones, with some not included. The repertoire has 160,000 or so clones, around four fifths of them found once; the top ten carry approximately 1.4%. Sequenced material: PBMCs. The receptors derive from a man aged 25-40 years in good health and CMV-seronegative.

This clone was recorded once. The chain has TRBV6-5 and TRBJ1-1; D possibly corresponds to TRBD1 (6 bases). The CDR3 is 14 amino acids. The V and J ends lost 6 bases and 1 base respectively, with 12 bases between them. Germline-derived CDR1 and CDR2 are MNHEY and SVGAGI. CDR3 bases: TGTGCCAGCAGCATCCGGGACAAGAACACTGAAGCTTTCTTT. Residues: CASSIRDKNTEAFF.

This chain links TRBV5-1 with TRBJ2-7; D is unresolved. The CDR3 is 11 residues long. CDR1 and CDR2 (germline): SGHRS, YFSETQ. Trimming pared 5 bases from V and 0 bases from J, leaving 3 bases between. This chain's CDR3 is CASRSSYEQYF. CDR3 DNA sequence: TGCGCCAGCAGGAGCTCCTACGAGCAGTACTTC.

This clone was observed a few times. J is TRBJ2-5 and V is TRBV6-1; TRBD2 aligns across 7 bases. The CDR3 extends over 14 amino acids. CDR1 and CDR2 from the germline V gene are MNHNS and SASEGT. The J segment lost 6 bases and the V segment lost 5 bases, leaving 9 bases of the junction unmatched. CDR3 in DNA: TGTGCCAGCAGTAGCGGGGCCCTCGGTAAGACCCAGTACTTC. It encodes CASSSGALGKTQYF.

The chain joins TRBV6-1 to TRBJ1-3; no firm D call. The V gene lost 6 bases and the J gene lost 0 bases, with 6 bases spanning the gap. CDR1 and CDR2 (germline): MNHNS, SASEGT. CDR3 size: 13 residues. Here the CDR3 DNA reads TGTGCCAGCAGCGCGGACTCTGGAAACACCATATATTTT. Translated, it gives CASSADSGNTIYF.

A remark on this clone: Other nucleotide sequences in the sample specify the same CDR3. The gene calls are TRBV5-6 and TRBJ2-5; D remains unclear. V was cut by 1 base and J by 2 bases, with 6 bases left in between. The CDR3 sequence is 13 residues long. Germline loops: CDR1 SGHDT, CDR2 YYEEEE. CDR3 sequence: CASSLFRQETQYF. In DNA form, the CDR3 reads TGTGCCAGCAGCTTGTTCAGACAAGAGACCCAGTACTTC.

J is TRBJ2-5 and V is TRBV6-5, with a possible D match to TRBD1 (6 bases). The ends were cut back, 2 bases at V and 4 bases at J, with 14 bases in the middle. The CDR3 spans 15 residues. Germline-derived CDR1 and CDR2 are MNHEY and SVGAGI. The CDR3 DNA follows: TGTGCCAGCAGTTACGTCAGGGGACGGGGAGAGACCCAGTACTTC. Its protein is CASSYVRGRGETQYF.

The rearrangement joins TRBV7-8 to TRBJ2-7; 9 bases fit TRBD2. Germline V gene lookup returns CDR1 SGHVS and CDR2 FQNEAQ. With 8 bases clipped from V and 0 bases from J, the junction kept 17 bases outside the gene matches. This CDR3 contains 18 residues. The CDR3 DNA reads as TGTGCCAGCGGCTCCCATCTTAGTTTGCGGGGGGGCTCCTACGAGCAGTACTTC. This gives the protein CASGSHLSLRGGSYEQYF.

This clone has only a few counts. This chain joins TRBV7-2 and TRBJ2-2; 14 bases align to TRBD2. The J segment lost 5 bases and the V segment lost 6 bases, leaving 5 bases of the junction unmatched. CDR3 length: 16 residues. Germline CDR1 is SGHTA and CDR2 is FQGNSA. In DNA form, the CDR3 reads TGTGCCAGCAGGGGGACTAGCGGGAGCGAAACCGGGGAGCTGTTTTTT. It specifies CASRGTSGSETGELFF. Complete variable domain (other parts from reference TRBV7-2 and TRBJ2-2): GAGVSQSPSNKVTEKGKDVELRCDPISGHTALYWYRQSLGQGLEFLIYFQGNSAPDKSGLPSDRFSAERTGGSVSTLTIQRTQQEDSAVYLCASRGTSGSETGELFFGEGSRLTVL.

This clone was seen just once. V and J are TRBV11-3 and TRBJ1-1; D is possibly TRBD1 (5 bases). The CDR3 spans 14 residues. The germline V gene has CDR1 SGHNT and CDR2 YENEEA. Trimming took 7 bases from V and 5 from J, leaving 17 bases between them. The CDR3 nucleotides read TGTGCCAGCATCCTAAAAATTAAGGGGACTGAAGCTTTCTTT. Amino acids: CASILKIKGTEAFF.

V is TRBV19 and J is TRBJ1-1; the D is unclear. This CDR3 is built from 13 residues. The V gene's germline CDR1 is LNHDA and CDR2 SQIVND (reference sequence). The V end was cut by 5 bases, the J end by 1 base, with 8 bases between. This CDR3 reads CASSGLANTEAFF. The CDR3 DNA follows: TGTGCCAGTAGTGGACTCGCGAACACTGAAGCTTTCTTT.

V gene TRBV7-2 combines with J gene TRBJ1-4; D perhaps matches TRBD1 (6 bases). The V end lost 1 base, the J end lost 8 bases, and 14 bases lay between the germline ends. CDR1 is SGHTA and CDR2 is FQGNSA in the germline V gene. This CDR3 has 15 residues. Written as DNA, the CDR3 is TGTGCCAGCAGCTTAGTAGGAGGGGGAGGGGAAAAACTGTTTTTT. This translates into CASSLVGGGGEKLFF.

The gene calls are TRBV15 and TRBJ2-2; 13 bases match TRBD2. CDR3 length equals 18 residues. The V gene end was trimmed by 0 bases and the J gene end by 7 bases; junction bases not matched to a gene: 8. Germline CDR1 reads LNHNV; CDR2 reads YYDKDF (reference sequence). The CDR3 loop reads CATSRDVLAGGPIGELFF. The DNA for the CDR3 is TGTGCCACCAGCAGAGACGTACTAGCGGGGGGGCCTATCGGGGAGCTGTTTTTT.

This clone has a handful of counts. The J gene is TRBJ1-1, the V gene TRBV4-3, with 8 positions matching TRBD1. With V trimmed by 0 bases and J by 2 bases, 5 bases remained unmatched. There are 16 residues in the CDR3. Germline CDR1 LGHNA, CDR2 YSLEER. CDR3 loop: CASSQEPQGANTEAFF. CDR3 DNA: TGCGCCAGCAGCCAAGAGCCCCAGGGGGCAAACACTGAAGCTTTCTTT.

The chain recombines TRBV10-3 with TRBJ2-5; 12 positions match TRBD2. Germline V gives CDR1 ENHRY, CDR2 SYGVKD. V was clipped by 3 bases and J by 9 bases; unmatched bases: 2. The CDR3 loop spans 13 amino acids. The CDR3 spells CAISDLAGGPQYF. The DNA for the CDR3 is TGTGCCATCAGTGACCTAGCGGGGGGGCCCCAGTACTTC.

This chain connects TRBV9 to TRBJ2-7, with 9 bases that match TRBD1. The CDR3 has 14 residues. Germline V gene data show CDR1 as SGDLS and CDR2 as YYNGEE. Germline trimming cut 6 bases from V and 8 bases from J; bases unmatched to any gene: 12. CDR3 protein: CASTGDREPTKQYF. The CDR3 bases are TGTGCCAGCACGGGGGACAGGGAACCTACGAAGCAGTACTTC.

The chain has TRBV15 and TRBJ2-7; D perhaps matches TRBD1 (6 bases). The germline V gene encodes CDR1 LNHNV and CDR2 YYDKDF (reference sequence). V dropped 0 bases and J dropped 5 bases, with 20 bases sitting between them. The CDR3 runs to 17 residues. The CDR3 bases are TGTGCCACCAGCAGAGATATAAAGACAGGTGTCCCGAACGAGCAGTACTTC. Translated, it gives CATSRDIKTGVPNEQYF.

V and J are TRBV7-9 and TRBJ1-2; TRBD1 is a possible D gene (5 bases). The CDR3 runs 16 residues. Trimming stripped 5 bases from V and 1 base from J, with 17 bases between. The germline gives CDR1 SEHNR, CDR2 FQNEAQ (reference sequence). As DNA, the CDR3 is TGTGCCAGCAGCACCGGACAAGTTGAAAATAACTATGGCTACACCTTC. Translation gives CASSTGQVENNYGYTF. The full variable domain, rest sourced from reference TRBV7-9 and TRBJ1-2, is DTGVSQNPRHKITKRGQNVTFRCDPISEHNRLYWYRQTLGQGPEFLTYFQNEAQLEKSRLLSDRFSAERPKGSFSTLEIQRTEQGDSAMYLCASSTGQVENNYGYTFGSGTRLTVV.

This clone has only a few counts. This chain uses TRBV7-9 with TRBJ2-3, with 10 bases identical to TRBD2. V shed 2 bases, J shed 7 bases, and the junction held 6 bases outside the gene matches. Per the germline V gene, CDR1 is SEHNR and CDR2 is FQNEAQ (reference sequence). This CDR3 contains 15 residues. The CDR3 here is CASSLSSGGANTQYF. In DNA, the CDR3 is TGTGCCAGCAGCTTATCAAGCGGGGGGGCGAATACGCAGTATTTT.

The V gene is TRBV18, the J gene TRBJ2-7; TRBD1 aligns across 7 bases. V was clipped by 2 bases and J by 2 bases; unmatched bases: 12. Germline lookup yields CDR1 KGHSH and CDR2 LQKENI. This CDR3 is built from 17 residues. The CDR3 loop is CASSPGTVQTPTYEQYF. Here the CDR3 DNA reads TGTGCCAGCTCACCAGGGACAGTGCAGACCCCAACCTACGAGCAGTACTTC.

This clone was observed once. The V gene is TRBV12-5, the J gene TRBJ1-1; 10 bases map to TRBD1. With V trimmed by 5 bases and J by 5 bases, 8 bases remained unmatched. The CDR3 length is 15 residues. Germline loops: CDR1 LGHNT, CDR2 FRNRAP. The CDR3 sequence is CASGTGQGEGTEAFF. In DNA, the CDR3 is TGTGCTAGTGGTACCGGACAGGGGGAGGGGACTGAAGCTTTCTTT.

This sequence joins TRBV9 and TRBJ1-1, with D possibly matching TRBD1 (6 bases). Germline loops: CDR1 SGDLS, CDR2 YYNGEE. The CDR3 runs 13 residues. V gave up 4 bases and J gave up 7 bases, with 14 bases separating them. This chain's CDR3 is CASSSNLDSEAFF. For the CDR3, the DNA is TGTGCCAGCAGCTCAAATCTGGACAGTGAAGCTTTCTTT.

The chain is built from TRBV19 and TRBJ2-7, with 8 positions matching TRBD2. The germline gives CDR1 LNHDA, CDR2 SQIVND (reference sequence). The CDR3 length is 13 residues. J gave up 6 bases and V 3 bases, and 4 bases lay outside the gene matches. The CDR3 spells CASSMRGVREQYF. CDR3 in DNA: TGTGCCAGTAGTATGCGGGGGGTCCGCGAGCAGTACTTC.